This entry features one T cell receptor beta chain sequence. The record originates from a study of blood T cell repertoires in COVID-19. This CDR3 has 14 residues. Germline values: CDR1 ENHRY, CDR2 SYGVKD. V lost 2 bases and J 4 bases, leaving 9 bases between the germline ends. Profiled with immunoSEQ multiplex PCR; TCRdb holds only in-frame clones, not every one. The sample lists some 250,000 clones; about 85% were seen once. The chain carries TRBV10-3 and TRBJ1-5; D not resolved. The sample was peripheral blood. This clonotype originated in a man aged 25 to 40 who had recovered from COVID-19. CDR3 nucleotide sequence: TGTGCCATCAGTGAGGGGCAGTTGAATCAGCCCCAGCATTTT. Translation: CAISEGQLNQPQHF.